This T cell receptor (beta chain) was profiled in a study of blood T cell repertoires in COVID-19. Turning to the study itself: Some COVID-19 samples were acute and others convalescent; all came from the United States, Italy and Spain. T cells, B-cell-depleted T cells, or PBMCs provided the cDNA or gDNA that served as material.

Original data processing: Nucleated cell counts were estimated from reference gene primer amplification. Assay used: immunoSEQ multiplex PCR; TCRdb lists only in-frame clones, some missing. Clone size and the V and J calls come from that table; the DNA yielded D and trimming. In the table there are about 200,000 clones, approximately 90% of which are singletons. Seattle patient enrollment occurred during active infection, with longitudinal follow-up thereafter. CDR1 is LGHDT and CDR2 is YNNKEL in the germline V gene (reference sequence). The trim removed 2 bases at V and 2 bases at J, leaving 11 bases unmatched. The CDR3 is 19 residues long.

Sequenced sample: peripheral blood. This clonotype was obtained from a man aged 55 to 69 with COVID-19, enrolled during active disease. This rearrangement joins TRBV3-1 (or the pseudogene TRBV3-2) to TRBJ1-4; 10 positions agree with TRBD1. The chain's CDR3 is CASSQFRDRGITTNEKLFF. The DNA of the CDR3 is TGTGCCAGCAGCCAATTCCGGGACAGGGGTATAACTACTAATGAAAAACTGTTTTTT.